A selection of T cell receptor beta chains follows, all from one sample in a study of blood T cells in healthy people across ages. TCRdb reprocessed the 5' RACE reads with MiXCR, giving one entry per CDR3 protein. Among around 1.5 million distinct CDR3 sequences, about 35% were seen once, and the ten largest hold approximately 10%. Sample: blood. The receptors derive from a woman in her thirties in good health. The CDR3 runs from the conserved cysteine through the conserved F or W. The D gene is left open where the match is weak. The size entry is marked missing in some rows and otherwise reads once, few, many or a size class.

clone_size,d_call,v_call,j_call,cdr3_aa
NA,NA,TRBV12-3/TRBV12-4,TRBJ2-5,CTSTSWGGENGETQYF
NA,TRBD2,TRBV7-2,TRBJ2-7,CASSQGGSLNEQYF
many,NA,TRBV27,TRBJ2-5,CASSLSVDVTQETQYF
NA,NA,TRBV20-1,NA,CSAYGRGSDEQYF
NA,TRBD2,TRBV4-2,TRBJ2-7,CASSQDPSGRAYRQSDEQYF
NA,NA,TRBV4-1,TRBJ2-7,CASSQVGKYEQYF
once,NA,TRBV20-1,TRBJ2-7,CSARDRQLYVQYF
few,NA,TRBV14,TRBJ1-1,CASSQEDSTEAFF
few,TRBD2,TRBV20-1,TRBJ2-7,CSATESGGPPYEQYF
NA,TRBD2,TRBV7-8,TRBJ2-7,CASSVGLAGAFEQYF
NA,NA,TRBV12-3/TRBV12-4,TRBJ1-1,CASREHQGTEAFF
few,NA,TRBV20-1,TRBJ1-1,CSARGPRSPEAFF
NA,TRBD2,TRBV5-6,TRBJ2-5,CASSLLAGDFQETRYF
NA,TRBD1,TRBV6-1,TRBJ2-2,CASPPGQANTGELFF
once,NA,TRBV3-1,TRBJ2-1,CASNRRGGTSLDEQFF
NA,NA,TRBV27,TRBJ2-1,CASTGYPGGEQFF
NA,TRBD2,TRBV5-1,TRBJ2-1,CASSLSGGSHNEQFF
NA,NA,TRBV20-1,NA,CSGQTPKHYEQYF
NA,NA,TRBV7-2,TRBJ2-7,CASRPTGRREQYF
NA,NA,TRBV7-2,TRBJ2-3,CASSLGVLGQLSTDTQYF
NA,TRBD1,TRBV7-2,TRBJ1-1,CASSFLGDSQDAFF
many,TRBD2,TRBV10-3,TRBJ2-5,CAITIGLAGLETQYF
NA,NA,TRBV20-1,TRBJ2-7,CSARGGKLVFQGEQYF
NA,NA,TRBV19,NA,CASSPRPGEGETQYF
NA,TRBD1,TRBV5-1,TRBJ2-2,CASSWGQDNTGELFF
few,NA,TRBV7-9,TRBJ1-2,CASSLVGGQTYGYTF
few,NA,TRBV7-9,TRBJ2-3,CASSSIGSHAQYF
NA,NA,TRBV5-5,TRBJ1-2,CASSSSRRSRGVVGGYTF
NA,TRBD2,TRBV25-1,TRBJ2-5,CASSEGGSETQYF
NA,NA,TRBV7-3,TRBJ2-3,CASSSNAGDTQYF
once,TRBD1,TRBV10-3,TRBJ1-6,CAIRGQGISPLHF
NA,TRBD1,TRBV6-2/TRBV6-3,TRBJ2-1,CASGGQGPLSYNEQFF
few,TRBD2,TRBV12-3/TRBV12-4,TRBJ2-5,CASLQAGGQETQYF
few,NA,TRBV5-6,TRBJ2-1,CASSLRAGGAGHEQFF
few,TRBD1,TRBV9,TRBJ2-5,CASSARDRGGETQYF
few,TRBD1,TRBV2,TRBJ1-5,CASSSFDRDQPQHF
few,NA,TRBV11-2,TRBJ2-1,CASSSPTGRFRFDEQFF
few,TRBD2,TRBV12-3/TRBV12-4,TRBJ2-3,CASGPSGRSDTQYF
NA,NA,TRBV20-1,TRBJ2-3,CSVGVGLGSTDTQYF
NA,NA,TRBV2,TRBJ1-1,CASRSGQPIGNTEAFF
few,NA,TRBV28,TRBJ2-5,CASSLAHWDQETQYF
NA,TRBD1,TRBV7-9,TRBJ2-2,CASSLRDRGLLNTGELFF
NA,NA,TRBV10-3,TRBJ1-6,CAISDYEPGRSYNSPLHF
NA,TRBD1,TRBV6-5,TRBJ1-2,CASGTGGGGYTF
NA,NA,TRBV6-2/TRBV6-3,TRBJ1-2,CASSPVPFVANYGYTF
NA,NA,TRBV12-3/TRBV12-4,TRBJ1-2,CASSVGGRGGNYGYTF
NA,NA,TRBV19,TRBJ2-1,CASSDGTFNEQFF
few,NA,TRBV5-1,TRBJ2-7,CASSLTVTYEQYF
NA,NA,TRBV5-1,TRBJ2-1,CASSLWNPNDNEQFF
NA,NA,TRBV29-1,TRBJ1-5,CSVQGGSNQPQHF
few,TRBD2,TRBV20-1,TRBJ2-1,CRSGLAGKFF
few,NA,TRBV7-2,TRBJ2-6,CASSSHMPGFTGANVLTF
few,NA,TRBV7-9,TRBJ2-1,CASSLETGGDEQFF
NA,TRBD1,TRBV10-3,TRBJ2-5,CAINRQGRQETQYF
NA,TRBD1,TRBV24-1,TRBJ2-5,CATSDSRQGEDQETQYF